This TCR beta chain came from a study of technical replicates of blood from a few donors. The germline V gene has CDR1 SEHNR and CDR2 FQNEAQ (reference sequence). V lost 5 bases, J lost 2 bases, and 7 bases stayed unmatched. The CDR3 loop spans 15 amino acids. TCRdb's copy holds only in-frame clones and misses some; the assay was immunoSEQ multiplex PCR. This sample carries tens of thousands of clones, approximately 94% of them seen once, and the ten largest clones take approximately 0.4%. This TCR derives from a human donor in good health. Sequences were obtained from T cells isolated from PBMCs. The chain is built from TRBV7-9 and TRBJ2-7, with TRBD1 matching 9 bases. For the CDR3, the DNA is TGTGCCAGCAGCCCACCGGACAGGGGCCCCTACGAGCAGTACTTC. The encoded protein is CASSPPDRGPYEQYF.